The T cell receptor (beta chain) under discussion was sequenced for a study of OX40 agonist ivuxolimab in advanced cancers. Overall study context: The dose-escalation cohort was approximately 81% male, with a mean age of around 54 years, ranging about 20 to 85.

Study conclusions and caveats: Expanded peripheral T cell antigen specificity was not determined. Fewer expanded clones were found on average in CD4+ than in CD8+ T cells.

Using immunoSEQ multiplex PCR, the repertoire was profiled, and TCRdb retains in-frame clones only, with some absent. The sample includes approximately 59,000 clones, over 70% of them seen just once. Points on this clone: Its antigen is still unknown.

This CDR3 is 13 amino acids long. Germline V gene data show CDR1 as ENHRY and CDR2 as SYGVKD. V lost 6 bases and J lost 0, with 8 bases in between. The clonotype was recovered from an adult with an advanced solid tumor such as melanoma, head and neck, liver or kidney cancer. The chain recombines TRBV10-3 with TRBJ2-5; D tentatively fits TRBD1 or TRBD2 (6 bases each). The sample consisted of CD4+ or CD8+ T cells sorted from blood, taken in a trial of the OX40 agonist ivuxolimab. CDR3 coding DNA: TGTGCCATCAGCGGGGGCGACCAAGAGACCCAGTACTTC. Translated: CAISGGDQETQYF.